The 26 T cell receptor beta chains below all came from one sample that was sequenced in a study of T cells in Graves' hyperthyroidism and ophthalmopathy. Amplification yielded TCR beta CDR3 regions, with RNA transcripts as the source. TCR CDR3 underwent first-round RT-PCR with the HTBI primer set. Each CDR3 protein gets one entry after TCRdb re-called the multiplex PCR reads with MiXCR. Altogether 400,000 or so distinct CDR3 sequences are present, around 15% being singletons, with the ten largest covering roughly a fifth. Sequencing was done on a sample of blood. These receptors all stem from a woman between 25 and 40 years old with Graves' ophthalmopathy.

This clonotype was observed at least ten times. V is TRBV20-1 and J is TRBJ2-7; TRBD1 agrees at 7 bases. The ends lost 5 bases at V and 4 bases at J; junction bases unmatched: 11. There are 14 residues in the CDR3. CDR1 is DFQATT and CDR2 is SNEGSKA in the germline V gene (reference sequence). This CDR3 reads CSASGPEQGYEQYF. The CDR3 region has the DNA TGCAGTGCTTCCGGGCCGGAACAGGGGTACGAGCAGTACTTC.

This clonotype was detected ten times or more. V gene TRBV3-1 combines with J gene TRBJ1-1, with D perhaps TRBD1 (6 bases). Germline V CDR1 and CDR2: LGHDT, YNNKEL (reference sequence). The CDR3 runs to 13 residues. Trimming shortened V by 1 base and J by 7 bases, and 10 bases separated the two germline ends. The CDR3, as DNA: TGTGCCAGCAGCCAAGGTCCAGGGGTTGAAGCTTTCTTT. Encoded protein: CASSQGPGVEAFF.

There are many counts of this clonotype. The chain carries TRBV2 and TRBJ1-5; D ambiguous. CDR3 size: 12 residues. CDR1 SNHLY and CDR2 FYNNEI come from the germline V gene. The germline V and J ends were trimmed by 3 bases and 0 bases, with 0 bases remaining between them. DNA for the CDR3: TGTGCCAGCAGTGATAGCAATCAGCCCCAGCATTTT. Its protein product is CASSDSNQPQHF.

This clonotype was seen many times. The rearrangement links TRBV18 to TRBJ2-3, with D perhaps given as TRBD1 or TRBD2 (5 bases each). The CDR3 totals 16 residues. Germline values: CDR1 KGHSH, CDR2 LQKENI. With 2 bases removed from V and 3 bases from J, the gap between germline ends came to 15 bases. The CDR3 nucleotides are TGTGCCAGCTCACCATTTAGGGGCGGGCAAACAGATACGCAGTATTTT. It codes for CASSPFRGGQTDTQYF.

This clonotype has only a few counts. This chain links TRBV6-1 with TRBJ1-4; D uncertain. Germline V gives CDR1 MNHNS, CDR2 SASEGT. The CDR3 is 15 residues long. V lost 5 bases and J lost 2, with 12 bases in between. CDR3 DNA sequence: TGTGCCAGCAGTTCGCCCTTTCCCACTAATGAAAAACTGTTTTTT. This codes for CASSSPFPTNEKLFF.

Many counts were recorded for this clonotype. The chain combines TRBV10-3 with TRBJ2-2; possibly TRBD1 for D (5 bases). Trimming pared 6 bases from V and 4 bases from J, leaving 15 bases between. There are 15 residues in the CDR3. Germline V gene data show CDR1 as ENHRY and CDR2 as SYGVKD. The DNA for the CDR3 is TGTGCCATCAGCCCAGGGTTCCTAGGCACCGGGGAGCTGTTTTTT. As protein: CAISPGFLGTGELFF.

In its sample, this clonotype was seen a few times. CDR3 sequence reads: CASSLAAQGSHHEQYF. The CDR3 DNA reads as TGTGCCAGCAGCTTAGCGGCACAGGGGTCCCACCACGAGCAGTACTTC. The rearrangement joins TRBV7-9 to TRBJ2-7; 7 bases match TRBD1. The CDR3 contains 16 residues. The germline V gene encodes CDR1 SEHNR and CDR2 FQNEAQ (reference sequence). J gave up 5 bases and V 0 bases, and 10 bases lay outside the gene matches.

This clonotype was found many times. J is TRBJ1-5 and V is TRBV2, with D hard to call. Germline values: CDR1 SNHLY, CDR2 FYNNEI. CDR3 length equals 15 residues. V lost 7 bases to trimming and J lost 3 bases, with 16 bases between them. The CDR3 is CASTSWKGYNQPQHF. CDR3 coding DNA: TGTGCCAGCACCTCATGGAAGGGTTACAATCAGCCCCAGCATTTT. Full variable domain (outside the CDR3, taken from reference TRBV2 and TRBJ1-5): EPEVTQTPSHQVTQMGQEVILRCVPISNHLYFYWYRQILGQKVEFLVSFYNNEISEKSEIFDDQFSVERPDGSNFTLKIRSTKLEDSAMYFCASTSWKGYNQPQHFGDGTRLSIL.

This clonotype has a count of ten or more. This chain links TRBV12-3 or TRBV12-4 with TRBJ2-1, with a possible D match to TRBD1 (5 bases). V was trimmed by 4 bases and J by 6 bases, leaving 10 bases between them. The CDR3 is made up of 13 amino acids. The CDR3 DNA is TGTGCCAGCAGTTCGCTAGACAGCAATGAGCAGTTCTTC. The encoded protein is CASSSLDSNEQFF.

This clonotype appeared a few times. The V gene is TRBV5-1, the J gene TRBJ1-4; D might be TRBD1 (6 bases). V lost 3 bases and J lost 3, with 21 bases in between. This CDR3 has 18 residues. Per the germline V gene, CDR1 is SGHRS and CDR2 is YFSETQ. CDR3 nucleotides: TGCGCCAGCAGCTATGACAGGACTGCCTTCCCGGCTAATGAAAAACTGTTTTTT. It specifies CASSYDRTAFPANEKLFF. The full variable domain, in which reference TRBV5-1 and TRBJ1-4 provide the parts outside the CDR3, is KAGVTQTPRYLIKTRGQQVTLSCSPISGHRSVSWYQQTPGQGLQFLFEYFSETQRNKGNFPGRFSGRQFSNSRSEMNVSTLELGDSALYLCASSYDRTAFPANEKLFFGSGTQLSVL.

This clonotype was seen repeatedly, ten times or more. The rearrangement links TRBV6-1 to TRBJ2-2, with D perhaps being TRBD1 or TRBD2 (6 bases each). CDR1 is MNHNS and CDR2 is SASEGT in the germline V gene. V was clipped by 7 bases and J by 4 bases, with 13 bases between them. This CDR3 is built from 14 residues. In DNA, the CDR3 is TGTGCCAGCACGGTTGGAGGGGGCACCGGGGAGCTGTTTTTT. This codes for CASTVGGGTGELFF.

This clonotype has only a few counts. The chain recombines TRBV28 with TRBJ2-7, with D possibly matching TRBD2 (5 bases). This CDR3 region has 12 residues. Trimming took off 3 bases at V and 5 bases at J, with 8 bases between the two ends. From germline, CDR1 is MDHEN and CDR2 SYDVKM. CDR3 sequence reads: CASSFLRDEQYF. The CDR3 DNA sequence: TGTGCCAGCAGTTTTTTGCGGGACGAGCAGTACTTC.

At least ten counts were recorded for this clonotype. The chain has TRBV11-1 and TRBJ2-1; D unclear. Looked up from germline, CDR1 is SGHAT and CDR2 is FQDESV (reference sequence). This CDR3 has 15 amino acids. V lost 1 base and J lost 1, with 8 bases in between. CDR3: CASSLGVGSYNEQFF. For the CDR3, the DNA is TGTGCCAGCAGCTTAGGGGTTGGGTCCTACAATGAGCAGTTCTTC.

This clonotype was counted many times. The rearrangement joins TRBV11-3 to TRBJ2-7, with D perhaps TRBD1 (6 bases). Trimming took off 3 bases at V and 2 bases at J, with 8 bases between the two ends. This CDR3 contains 13 residues. The germline V gene encodes CDR1 SGHNT and CDR2 YENEEA. The CDR3 spells CASSFRTAYEQYF. CDR3 sequence (DNA): TGTGCCAGCAGCTTTCGGACAGCCTACGAGCAGTACTTC.

Many counts were recorded for this clonotype. V usage is TRBV7-9 and J usage is TRBJ2-7; 9 nucleotides align to TRBD2. Trimming at V came to 5 bases and at J to 1 base, leaving 12 bases not matched to a gene. The CDR3 has 17 amino acids. Germline CDR1 SEHNR, CDR2 FQNEAQ (reference sequence). The CDR3 sequence: CASSAGGSSGGSYEQYF. CDR3 in DNA: TGTGCCAGCAGCGCCGGGGGGAGTAGCGGGGGATCCTACGAGCAGTACTTC. Full variable domain (remainder filled in from reference TRBV7-9 and TRBJ2-7): DTGVSQNPRHKITKRGQNVTFRCDPISEHNRLYWYRQTLGQGPEFLTYFQNEAQLEKSRLLSDRFSAERPKGSFSTLEIQRTEQGDSAMYLCASSAGGSSGGSYEQYFGPGTRLTVT.

This clonotype was counted at least ten times. This chain uses TRBV20-1 with TRBJ2-5, with TRBD1 matching over 7 bases. CDR3 length: 17 amino acids. V lost 0 bases to trimming and J lost 1 base; unmatched junction nucleotides: 11. Germline CDR1 is DFQATT and CDR2 is SNEGSKA (reference sequence). DNA for the CDR3: TGCAGTGCTAGAGATCGCCGGGACAGACAATCCCAAGAGACCCAGTACTTC. Protein sequence: CSARDRRDRQSQETQYF.

This clonotype showed up many times. The V call is TRBV7-9, the J call TRBJ2-3, with D perhaps matching TRBD1 or TRBD2 (5 bases each). Trimming left V 5 bases short and J 0 bases short, with 15 bases between. The CDR3 has 16 amino acids. The germline V gene has CDR1 SEHNR and CDR2 FQNEAQ (reference sequence). For the CDR3, the DNA is TGTGCCAGCAGCCCTACCGGGGCGGCTAGCACAGATACGCAGTATTTT. This codes for CASSPTGAASTDTQYF.

This clonotype has more than one count but fewer than ten. V gene TRBV7-2 combines with J gene TRBJ1-6, with D maybe TRBD1 (6 bases). CDR1 SGHTA and CDR2 FQGNSA come from the germline V gene. The CDR3 contains 15 residues. V lost 3 bases and J lost 8, with 14 bases in between. The chain's CDR3 is CASSFETGLDSPLHF. The CDR3 coding sequence is TGTGCCAGCAGCTTCGAAACAGGGCTTGATTCACCCCTCCACTTT. Drawing the rest from reference TRBV7-2 and TRBJ1-6, the complete variable domain is GAGVSQSPSNKVTEKGKDVELRCDPISGHTALYWYRQSLGQGLEFLIYFQGNSAPDKSGLPSDRFSAERTGGSVSTLTIQRTQQEDSAVYLCASSFETGLDSPLHFGNGTRLTVT.

This clonotype was seen repeatedly, ten times or more. The J gene is TRBJ2-3, the V gene TRBV28; D is ambiguous. V gave up 5 bases and J gave up 0 bases, with 6 bases separating them. Germline CDR1 reads MDHEN; CDR2 reads SYDVKM. The CDR3 totals 13 residues. CDR3 amino acids: CASSTSSTDTQYF. The CDR3 bases are TGTGCCAGCAGTACCTCTAGCACAGATACGCAGTATTTT.

This clonotype has ten or more counts. V gene TRBV30 combines with J gene TRBJ2-7, with 8 positions matching TRBD2. The CDR3 spans 13 residues. J gave up 4 bases and V 2 bases, and 4 bases lay outside the gene matches. Germline lookup yields CDR1 GTSNPN and CDR2 SVGIG (reference sequence). The CDR3 coding sequence is TGTGCCTGGAGTCCCACTAGCGGATACGAGCAGTACTTC. This encodes CAWSPTSGYEQYF.

Ten or more counts support this clonotype. Here the CDR3 reads CASSSLSRPSGELFF. CDR3 in DNA: TGTGCCAGCAGCTCTTTGTCTCGCCCTTCCGGGGAGCTGTTTTTT. The rearrangement links TRBV7-6 to TRBJ2-2; D gene uncertain. Trimming removed 4 bases at V and 6 bases at J, with 15 bases between. The CDR3 covers 15 residues. The V gene's germline CDR1 is SGHVS and CDR2 FNYEAQ. The complete variable domain, with remaining parts taken from reference TRBV7-6 and TRBJ2-2, reads GAGVSQSPRYKVTKRGQDVALRCDPISGHVSLYWYRQALGQGPEFLTYFNYEAQQDKSGLPNDRFSAERPEGSISTLTIQRTEQRDSAMYRCASSSLSRPSGELFFGEGSRLTVL.

This clonotype has ten or more counts. V gene TRBV2 combines with J gene TRBJ1-5; D is uncertain. There are 14 residues in the CDR3. V lost 8 bases, J lost 2 bases, and 13 bases lay in between. Germline CDR1 SNHLY, CDR2 FYNNEI. The CDR3 protein is CASGIEYGNQPQHF. CDR3 bases: TGTGCCAGCGGAATCGAATACGGCAATCAGCCCCAGCATTTT.

This clonotype was counted many times. The chain carries TRBV7-2 and TRBJ2-3, with 11 nucleotides matching TRBD2. The V gene end was trimmed by 3 bases and the J gene end by 4 bases; junction bases not matched to a gene: 9. Germline CDR1 and CDR2: SGHTA and FQGNSA. CDR3 length: 17 amino acids. The CDR3 bases are TGTGCCAGCAGCTTGCTGAGGCTAGCGGGGGGAGCAGATACGCAGTATTTT. Its protein product is CASSLLRLAGGADTQYF.

In its sample, this clonotype was seen many times. The J gene is TRBJ2-5, the V gene TRBV28; 8 nucleotides line up with TRBD1. CDR3 length: 13 residues. Germline trimming cut 6 bases from V and 4 bases from J; bases unmatched to any gene: 4. Germline V gene data show CDR1 as MDHEN and CDR2 as SYDVKM. CDR3: CASSIRGRETQYF. The CDR3, as DNA: TGTGCCAGCAGCATCAGGGGGCGAGAGACCCAGTACTTC. The variable domain in full, completed from reference TRBV28 and TRBJ2-5, reads DVKVTQSSRYLVKRTGEKVFLECVQDMDHENMFWYRQDPGLGLRLIYFSYDVKMKEKGDIPEGYSVSREKKERFSLILESASTNQTSMYLCASSIRGRETQYFGPGTRLLVL.

The V gene is TRBV12-3 or TRBV12-4, the J gene TRBJ1-2, with a weak D call TRBD1 (5 bases). V lost 5 bases to trimming and J lost 3 bases, with 7 bases between them. This CDR3 spans 12 amino acids. CDR3: CASSDSYYGYTF. Here the CDR3 DNA reads TGTGCCAGCAGTGACAGCTACTATGGCTACACCTTC.

This clonotype has ten or more counts. The chain couples TRBV30 to TRBJ2-1; 11 bases map to TRBD2. The germline V gene has CDR1 GTSNPN and CDR2 SVGIG (reference sequence). This CDR3 has 16 amino acids. V trimming: 2 bases; J trimming: 7 bases; junction bases outside the gene matches: 10. Here the CDR3 reads CAWSRGSGGVANEQFF. The CDR3 DNA reads TGTGCCTGGAGTAGGGGTAGCGGGGGGGTGGCAAATGAGCAGTTCTTC. The variable domain in full, with the rest retrieved from reference TRBV30 and TRBJ2-1, is SQTIHQWPATLVQPVGSPLSLECTVEGTSNPNLYWYRQAAGRGLQLLFYSVGIGQISSEVPQNLSASRPQDRQFILSSKKLLLSDSGFYLCAWSRGSGGVANEQFFGPGTRLTVL.